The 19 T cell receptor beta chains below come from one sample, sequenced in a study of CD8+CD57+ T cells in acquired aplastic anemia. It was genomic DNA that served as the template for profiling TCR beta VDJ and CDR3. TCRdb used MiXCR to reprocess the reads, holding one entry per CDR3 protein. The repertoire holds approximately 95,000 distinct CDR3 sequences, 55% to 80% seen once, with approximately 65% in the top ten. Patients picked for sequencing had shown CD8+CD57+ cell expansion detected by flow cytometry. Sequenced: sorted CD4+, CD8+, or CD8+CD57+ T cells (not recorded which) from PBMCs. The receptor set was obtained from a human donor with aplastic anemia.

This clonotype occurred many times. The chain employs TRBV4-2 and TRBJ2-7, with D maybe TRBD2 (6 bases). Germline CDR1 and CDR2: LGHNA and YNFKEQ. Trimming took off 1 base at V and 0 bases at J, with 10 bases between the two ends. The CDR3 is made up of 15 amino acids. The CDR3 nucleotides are TGTGCCAGCAGCCAAGTGTTGGGGGGCTCCTACGAGCAGTACTTC. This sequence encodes CASSQVLGGSYEQYF.

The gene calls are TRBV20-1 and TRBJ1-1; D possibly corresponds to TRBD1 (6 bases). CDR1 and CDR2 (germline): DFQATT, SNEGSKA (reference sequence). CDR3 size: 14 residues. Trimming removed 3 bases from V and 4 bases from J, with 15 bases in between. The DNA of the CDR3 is TGCAGTGCTAGCTATACAGGGTTGGGCACTGAAGCTTTCTTT. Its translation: CSASYTGLGTEAFF.

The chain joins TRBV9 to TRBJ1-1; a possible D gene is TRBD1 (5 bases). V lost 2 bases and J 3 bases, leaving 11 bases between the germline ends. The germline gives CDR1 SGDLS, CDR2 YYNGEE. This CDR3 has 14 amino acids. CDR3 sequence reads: CASSVGGFDTEAFF. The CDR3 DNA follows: TGTGCCAGCAGCGTTGGGGGGTTCGACACTGAAGCTTTCTTT.

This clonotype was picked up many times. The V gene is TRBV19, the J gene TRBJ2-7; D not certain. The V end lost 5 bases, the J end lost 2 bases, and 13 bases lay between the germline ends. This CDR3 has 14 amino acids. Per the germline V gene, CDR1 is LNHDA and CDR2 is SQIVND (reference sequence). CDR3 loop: CASSSLSETYEQYF. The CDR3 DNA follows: TGTGCCAGTAGTTCCCTCTCCGAGACCTACGAGCAGTACTTC.

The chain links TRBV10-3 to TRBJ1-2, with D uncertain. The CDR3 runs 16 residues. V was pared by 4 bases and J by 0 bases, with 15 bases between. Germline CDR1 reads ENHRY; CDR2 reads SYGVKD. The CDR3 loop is CAISGSGRRANYGYTF. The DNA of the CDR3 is TGTGCCATCAGTGGTTCTGGCCGGCGAGCTAACTATGGCTACACCTTC.

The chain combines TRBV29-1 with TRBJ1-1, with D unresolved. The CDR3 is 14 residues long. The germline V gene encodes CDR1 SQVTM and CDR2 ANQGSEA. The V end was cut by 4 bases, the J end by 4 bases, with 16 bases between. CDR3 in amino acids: CSVGLQAQSTEAFF. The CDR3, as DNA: TGCAGCGTTGGGCTCCAGGCCCAGAGCACTGAAGCTTTCTTT.

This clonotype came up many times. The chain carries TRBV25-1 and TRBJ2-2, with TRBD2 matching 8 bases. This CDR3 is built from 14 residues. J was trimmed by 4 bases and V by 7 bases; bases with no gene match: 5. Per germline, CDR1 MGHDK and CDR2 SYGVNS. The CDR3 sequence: CASTGLATTGELFF. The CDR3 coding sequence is TGTGCCAGCACAGGACTAGCTACCACCGGGGAGCTGTTTTTT.

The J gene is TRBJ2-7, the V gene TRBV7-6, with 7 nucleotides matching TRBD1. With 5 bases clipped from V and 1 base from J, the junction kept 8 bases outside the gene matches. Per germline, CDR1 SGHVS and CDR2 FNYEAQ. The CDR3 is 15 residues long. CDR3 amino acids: CASSPIGQESYEQYF. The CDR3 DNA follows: TGTGCCAGCAGCCCCATCGGACAGGAGTCCTACGAGCAGTACTTC.

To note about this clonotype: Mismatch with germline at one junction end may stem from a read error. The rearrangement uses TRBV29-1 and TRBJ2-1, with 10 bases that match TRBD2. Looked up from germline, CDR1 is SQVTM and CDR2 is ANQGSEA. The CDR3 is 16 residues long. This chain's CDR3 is CSVETALAGVYNKQFF. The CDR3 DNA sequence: TGCAGCGTTGAGACGGCTCTAGCGGGGGTATACAATAAGCAGTTCTTC.

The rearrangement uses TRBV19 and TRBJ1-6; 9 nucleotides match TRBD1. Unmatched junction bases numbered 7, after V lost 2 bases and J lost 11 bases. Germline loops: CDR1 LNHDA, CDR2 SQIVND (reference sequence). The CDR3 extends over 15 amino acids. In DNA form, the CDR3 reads TGTGCCAGTAGTATAACGGGACAGGGTATGACACCCCTCCACTTT. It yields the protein CASSITGQGMTPLHF.

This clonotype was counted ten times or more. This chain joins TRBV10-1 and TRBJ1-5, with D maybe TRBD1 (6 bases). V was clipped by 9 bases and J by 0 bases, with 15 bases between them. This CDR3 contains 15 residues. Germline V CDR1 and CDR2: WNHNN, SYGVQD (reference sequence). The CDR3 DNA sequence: TGCGCCAGTCGGCGGGACACCTATAGCAATCAGCCCCAGCATTTT. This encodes CASRRDTYSNQPQHF.

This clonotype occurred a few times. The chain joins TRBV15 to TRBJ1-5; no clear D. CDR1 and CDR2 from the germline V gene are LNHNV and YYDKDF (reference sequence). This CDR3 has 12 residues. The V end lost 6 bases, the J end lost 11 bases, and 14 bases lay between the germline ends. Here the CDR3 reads CATSNEQTAQHF. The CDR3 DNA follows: TGTGCCACCAGTAACGAGCAGACCGCCCAGCATTTT.

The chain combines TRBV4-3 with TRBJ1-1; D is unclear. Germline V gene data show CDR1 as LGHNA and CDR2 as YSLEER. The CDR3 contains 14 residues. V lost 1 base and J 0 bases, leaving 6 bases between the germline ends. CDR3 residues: CASSQALVNTEAFF. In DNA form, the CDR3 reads TGCGCCAGCAGCCAAGCTTTGGTGAACACTGAAGCTTTCTTT.

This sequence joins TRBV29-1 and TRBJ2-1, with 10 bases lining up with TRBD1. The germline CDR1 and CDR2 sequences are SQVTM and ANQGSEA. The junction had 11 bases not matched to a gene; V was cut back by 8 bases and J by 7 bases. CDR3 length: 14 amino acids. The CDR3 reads CSLGGQGSRNEQFF. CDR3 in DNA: TGCAGCTTGGGGGGACAGGGGTCCCGAAATGAGCAGTTCTTC.

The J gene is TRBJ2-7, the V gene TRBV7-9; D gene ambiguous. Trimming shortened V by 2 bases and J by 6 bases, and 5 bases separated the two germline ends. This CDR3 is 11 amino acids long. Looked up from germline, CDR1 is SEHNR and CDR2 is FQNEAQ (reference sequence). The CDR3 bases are TGTGCCAGCAGCTTATCGGCCGAGCAGTACTTC. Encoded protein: CASSLSAEQYF. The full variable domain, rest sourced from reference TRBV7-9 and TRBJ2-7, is DTGVSQNPRHKITKRGQNVTFRCDPISEHNRLYWYRQTLGQGPEFLTYFQNEAQLEKSRLLSDRFSAERPKGSFSTLEIQRTEQGDSAMYLCASSLSAEQYFGPGTRLTVT.

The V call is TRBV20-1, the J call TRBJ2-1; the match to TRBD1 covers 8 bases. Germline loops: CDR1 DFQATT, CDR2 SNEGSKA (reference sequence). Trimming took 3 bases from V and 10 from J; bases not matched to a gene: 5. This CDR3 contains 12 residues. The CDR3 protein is CSARTGAREQFF. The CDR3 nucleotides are TGCAGTGCTAGGACAGGGGCTCGAGAGCAGTTCTTC.

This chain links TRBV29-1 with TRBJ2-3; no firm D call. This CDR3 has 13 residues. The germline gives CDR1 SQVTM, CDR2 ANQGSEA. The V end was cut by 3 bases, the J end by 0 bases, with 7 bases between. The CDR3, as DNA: TGCAGCGTTGATCAGAGAAGCACAGATACGCAGTATTTT. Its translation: CSVDQRSTDTQYF.

DNA for the CDR3: TGTGCCAGCAGCGTGCCCACCGGGGAGCTGTTTTTT. This sequence encodes CASSVPTGELFF. This chain uses TRBV2 with TRBJ2-2; D uncertain. Germline loops: CDR1 SNHLY, CDR2 FYNNEI. The CDR3 sequence is 12 residues long. Trimming stripped 6 bases from V and 4 bases from J, with 6 bases between.

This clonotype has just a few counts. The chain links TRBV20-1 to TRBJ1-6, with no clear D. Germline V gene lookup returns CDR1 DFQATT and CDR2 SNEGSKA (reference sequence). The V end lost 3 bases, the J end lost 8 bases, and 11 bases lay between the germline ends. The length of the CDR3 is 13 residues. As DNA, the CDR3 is TGCAGTGCTAGTGAGGGAAGCTATTCACCCCTCCACTTT. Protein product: CSASEGSYSPLHF.